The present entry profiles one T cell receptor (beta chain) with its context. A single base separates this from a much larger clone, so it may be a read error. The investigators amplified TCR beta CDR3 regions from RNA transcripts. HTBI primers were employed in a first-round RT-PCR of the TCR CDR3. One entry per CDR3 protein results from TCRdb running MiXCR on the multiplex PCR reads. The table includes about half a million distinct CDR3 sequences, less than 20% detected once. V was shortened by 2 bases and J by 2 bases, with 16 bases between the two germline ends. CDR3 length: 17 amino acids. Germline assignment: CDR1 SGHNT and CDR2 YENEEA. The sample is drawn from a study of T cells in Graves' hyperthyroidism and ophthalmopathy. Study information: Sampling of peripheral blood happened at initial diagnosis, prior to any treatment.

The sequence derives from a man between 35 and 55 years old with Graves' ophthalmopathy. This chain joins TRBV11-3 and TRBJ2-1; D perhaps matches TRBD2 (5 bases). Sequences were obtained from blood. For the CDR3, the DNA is TGTGCCAGCAGCTTAAGCCATATAGGGAGCCCCTACAATGAGCAGTTCTTC. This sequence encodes CASSLSHIGSPYNEQFF.